These T cell receptor beta chains were read from a single sample in a study of OX40 agonist ivuxolimab in advanced cancers. TCRdb keeps only in-frame clones here, not all; method: immunoSEQ multiplex PCR. The sample holds approximately 69,000 clones, roughly 84% seen once. The sequencing here drew on CD4+ or CD8+ T cells sorted from blood, taken in a trial of the OX40 agonist ivuxolimab. These receptor sequences come from an adult with an advanced solid tumor such as melanoma, head and neck, liver or kidney cancer. Each CDR3 is given with its conserved first and last residue. The order of the fields is D gene, clone size, J gene, V gene, CDR3 protein, CDR3 DNA. The D gene is left open where the match is weak. Only some rows state a clone size, as once, few, many or a class for expanded clones.

D: NA; size: NA; J: TRBJ1-1; V: TRBV6-5; CDR3: CASSYSSGAAFF; DNA: TGTGCCAGCAGTTACTCGTCGGGGGCGGCTTTCTTT
D: TRBD2; size: NA; J: TRBJ2-1; V: TRBV11-3; CDR3: CASRGLALDNEQFF; DNA: TGTGCCAGCAGGGGACTAGCGCTAGACAATGAGCAGTTCTTC
D: TRBD2; size: once; J: TRBJ2-1; V: TRBV11-2; CDR3: CASSPRSGTFSYNEQFF; DNA: TGTGCCAGCAGCCCACGTAGCGGGACGTTTTCCTACAATGAGCAGTTCTTC
D: NA; size: NA; J: TRBJ2-6; V: TRBV7-9; CDR3: CASSSMGEAGANVLTF; DNA: TGTGCCAGCAGCTCCATGGGGGAAGCTGGGGCCAACGTCCTGACTTTC
D: NA; size: NA; J: TRBJ2-3; V: TRBV19; CDR3: CASRPSGAAVADTQYF; DNA: TGTGCCAGTAGGCCTTCGGGAGCTGCCGTAGCAGATACGCAGTATTTT
D: NA; size: NA; J: TRBJ2-5; V: TRBV5-6; CDR3: CASSLSFGHQETQYF; DNA: TGTGCCAGCAGCCTCTCATTCGGACACCAAGAGACCCAGTACTTC
D: NA; size: NA; J: TRBJ2-2; V: TRBV7-2; CDR3: CASSQGRRNTGELFF; DNA: TGTGCCAGCAGCCAGGGTAGGAGAAACACCGGGGAGCTGTTTTTT
D: TRBD2; size: NA; J: TRBJ2-1; V: TRBV5-1; CDR3: CASSLERTSGYNEQFF; DNA: TGCGCCAGCAGCCTGGAGAGAACTAGCGGATACAATGAGCAGTTCTTC
D: NA; size: few; J: TRBJ2-3; V: TRBV11-2; CDR3: CASSLGLDGTDTQYF; DNA: TGTGCCAGCAGCTTAGGACTGGATGGCACAGATACGCAGTATTTT
D: TRBD2; size: NA; J: TRBJ2-5; V: TRBV5-1; CDR3: CASSLVSSGSETQYF; DNA: TGCGCCAGCAGCTTGGTCTCTAGCGGGTCAGAGACCCAGTACTTC
D: NA; size: NA; J: TRBJ2-5; V: TRBV5-1; CDR3: CASSPTPQETQYF; DNA: TGCGCCAGCAGCCCCACCCCCCAAGAGACCCAGTACTTC
D: NA; size: NA; J: TRBJ1-1; V: TRBV7-2; CDR3: CASSQRANTEAFF; DNA: TGTGCCAGCAGCCAGCGGGCGAACACTGAAGCTTTCTTT
D: TRBD2; size: NA; J: TRBJ2-1; V: TRBV29-1; CDR3: CSVAVGAGVGSNEQFF; DNA: TGCAGCGTAGCAGTAGGAGCGGGAGTGGGATCGAATGAGCAGTTCTTC
D: NA; size: once; J: TRBJ2-2; V: TRBV7-6; CDR3: CASSNTGELFF; DNA: TGTGCCAGCTCCAACACCGGGGAGCTGTTTTTT
D: NA; size: NA; J: TRBJ2-5; V: TRBV9; CDR3: CASSSGQETQYF; DNA: TGTGCCAGCAGCAGCGGTCAAGAGACCCAGTACTTC
D: NA; size: NA; J: TRBJ2-1; V: TRBV6-1; CDR3: CASSESTNEQFF; DNA: TGTGCCAGCAGTGAATCTACCAATGAGCAGTTCTTC
D: NA; size: few; J: TRBJ2-6; V: TRBV7-2; CDR3: CASSSVLTAGANVLTF; DNA: TGTGCCAGCAGTTCGGTTCTGACGGCTGGGGCCAACGTCCTGACTTTC
D: NA; size: NA; J: TRBJ1-2; V: TRBV7-2; CDR3: CASSLVIGKNYGYTF; DNA: TGTGCCAGCAGCTTGGTTATAGGGAAGAACTATGGCTACACCTTC
D: NA; size: NA; J: TRBJ1-3; V: TRBV6-1; CDR3: CASSARPRRFSGNTIYF; DNA: TGTGCCAGCAGTGCACGTCCTAGGCGTTTCTCTGGAAACACCATATATTTT
D: NA; size: NA; J: TRBJ1-2; V: TRBV11-3; CDR3: CASSPRAGNYGYTF; DNA: TGTGCCAGCAGCCCCCGGGCCGGGAACTATGGCTACACCTTC
D: NA; size: NA; J: TRBJ1-6; V: TRBV5-1; CDR3: CASSLDGSDNSPLHF; DNA: TGCGCCAGCAGCTTGGACGGTTCAGATAATTCACCCCTCCACTTT
D: NA; size: NA; J: TRBJ1-1; V: TRBV5-6; CDR3: CASTPDTRAFF; DNA: TGTGCCAGCACCCCAGATACCCGGGCTTTCTTT